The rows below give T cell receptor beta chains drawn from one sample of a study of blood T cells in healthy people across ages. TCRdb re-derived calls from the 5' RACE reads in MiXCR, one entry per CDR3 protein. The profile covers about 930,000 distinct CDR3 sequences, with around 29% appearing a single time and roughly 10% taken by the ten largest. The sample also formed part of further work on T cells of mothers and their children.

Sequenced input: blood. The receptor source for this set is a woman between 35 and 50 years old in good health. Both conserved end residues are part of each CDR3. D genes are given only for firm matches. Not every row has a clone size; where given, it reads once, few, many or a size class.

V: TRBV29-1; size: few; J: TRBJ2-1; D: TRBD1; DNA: TGCAGCGTTTCAGGGGGCGCAACCTACGAGCAGTTCTTC; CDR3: CSVSGGATYEQFF
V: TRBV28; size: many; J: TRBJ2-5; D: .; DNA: TGTGCCAGCAGTTTATCGGGCGTCCAAGAGACCCAGTACTTC; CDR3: CASSLSGVQETQYF
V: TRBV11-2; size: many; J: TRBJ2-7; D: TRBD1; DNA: TGTGCCAGCAGCTCTTACAGGGGGAAGGACGAGCAGTACTTC; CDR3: CASSSYRGKDEQYF
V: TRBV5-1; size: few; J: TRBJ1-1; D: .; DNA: TGCGCCAGCAGCTTGGAAGAGGGGGTGAACACTGAAGCTTTCTTT; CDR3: CASSLEEGVNTEAFF
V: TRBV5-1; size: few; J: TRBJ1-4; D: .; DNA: TGCGCCAGCAGCTTGAGGCAGGGGCTAACTAATGAAAAACTGTTTTTT; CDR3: CASSLRQGLTNEKLFF
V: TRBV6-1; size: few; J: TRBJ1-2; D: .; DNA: TGTGCCAGCGGTTTGATCGGTGGGGGCTACACCTTC; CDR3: CASGLIGGGYTF
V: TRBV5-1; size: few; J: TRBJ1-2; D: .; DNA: TGCGCCAGCAGCTTGGAATCTCCGGGGGTTGGCTACACCTTC; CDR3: CASSLESPGVGYTF
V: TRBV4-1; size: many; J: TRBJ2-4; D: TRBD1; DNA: TGCGCCAGCAGCCCAGGACAGGGAAGGTCCTTAGCCAAAAACATTCAGTACTTC; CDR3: CASSPGQGRSLAKNIQYF
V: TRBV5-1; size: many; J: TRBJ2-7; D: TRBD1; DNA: TGCGCCAGCAGCTTACAACCGGGACAGAATTCGGGCGAGCAGTACTTC; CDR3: CASSLQPGQNSGEQYF
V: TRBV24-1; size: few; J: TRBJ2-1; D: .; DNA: TGTGCCACCAGTGATTCTCGTCGGGCCCGGGGGCAGTTCTTC; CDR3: CATSDSRRARGQFF
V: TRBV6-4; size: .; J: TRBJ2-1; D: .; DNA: TGTGCCAGCAGTGAAGGTGGGACCTACAATGAGCAGTTCTTC; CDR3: CASSEGGTYNEQFF
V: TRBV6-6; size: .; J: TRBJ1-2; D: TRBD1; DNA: TGTGCCAGCGTTTTCGGCAGGGGGCTAGAGCATGGCTACACCTTC; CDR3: CASVFGRGLEHGYTF
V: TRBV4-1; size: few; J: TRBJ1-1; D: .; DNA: TGCGCCAGCAGCCAATGGACAGCCCTTAACACTGAAGCTTTCTTT; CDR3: CASSQWTALNTEAFF
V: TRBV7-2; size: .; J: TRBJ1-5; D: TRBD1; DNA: TGTGCCAGCAGCTTAGCAGGGACAGGGAACAATCAGCCCCAGCATTTT; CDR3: CASSLAGTGNNQPQHF
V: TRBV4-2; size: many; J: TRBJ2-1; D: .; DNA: TGTGCCAGCAGCCAAGAGAGGAATGAGCAGTTCTTC; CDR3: CASSQERNEQFF
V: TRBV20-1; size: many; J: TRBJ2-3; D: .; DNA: TGCAGTGCTAGGTTGACACCTAGCACAGATACGCAGTATTTT; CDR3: CSARLTPSTDTQYF
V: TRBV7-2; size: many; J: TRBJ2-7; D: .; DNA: TGTGCCAGCAGCTTAGCCCAGGGCCGCTCCTACGAGCAGTACTTC; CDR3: CASSLAQGRSYEQYF
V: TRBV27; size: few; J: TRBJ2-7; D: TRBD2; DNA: TGTGCCAGCAGGACTAGCGGGGGGGCCGCCTACGAGCAGTACTTC; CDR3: CASRTSGGAAYEQYF
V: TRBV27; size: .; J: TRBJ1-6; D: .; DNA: TGTGTCAACAGTTTGACAGTAGATAATTCACCCCTCCACTTT; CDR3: CVNSLTVDNSPLHF
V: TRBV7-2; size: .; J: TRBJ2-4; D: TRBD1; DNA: TGTGCCAGCAGCCTCCTGTGGACAGGGGCCAAAAACATTCAGTACTTC; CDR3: CASSLLWTGAKNIQYF
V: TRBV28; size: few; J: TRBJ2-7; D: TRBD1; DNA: TGTGCCAGCAGTACGGGACAGGGGGTATCCGAGCAGTACTTC; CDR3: CASSTGQGVSEQYF
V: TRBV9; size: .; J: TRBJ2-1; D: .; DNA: TGTGCCAGCAGCGCCGCAAAGGGCAGTCCCTCCTATGAGCAGTTCTTC; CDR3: CASSAAKGSPSYEQFF
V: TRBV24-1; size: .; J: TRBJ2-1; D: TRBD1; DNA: TGTGCCACCAGTGCTCCCCGGACAGGGTCCTACAATGAGCAGTTCTTC; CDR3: CATSAPRTGSYNEQFF
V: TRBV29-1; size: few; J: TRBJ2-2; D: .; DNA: TGCAGCGTTGAAGGTCAAGTCAGCACCGGGGAGCTGTTTTTT; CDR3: CSVEGQVSTGELFF
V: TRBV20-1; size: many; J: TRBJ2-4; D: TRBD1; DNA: TGCAGTGCCCGGGACAGGGGATTCGTAGTCAAAAACATTCAGTACTTC; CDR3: CSARDRGFVVKNIQYF
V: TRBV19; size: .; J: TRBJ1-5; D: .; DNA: TGTGCCAGTAGGGACACGTCCTTGGGGCGCAATCAGCCCCAGCATTTT; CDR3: CASRDTSLGRNQPQHF
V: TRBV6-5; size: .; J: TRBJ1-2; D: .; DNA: TGTGCCAGCAGGTACGCCGGTGCGCCCGGCTACACCTTC; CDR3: CASRYAGAPGYTF